The TCR beta chain under discussion was sequenced for a study of blood T cells in healthy people across ages. The study's findings and limits: Lack of knowledge of donor CMV status possibly confounded expanded clonotype changes.

Germline CDR1 and CDR2: LGHNA and YSLEER. Trimming pared 0 bases from V and 4 bases from J, leaving 7 bases between. This CDR3 is 14 amino acids long. Primed by a sample-barcoded 5' primer and a J-beta primer mix, a second PCR proceeded for about 6 to 11 cycles. A single record per CDR3 protein comes from TCRdb applying MiXCR to the 5' RACE reads. The table lists around 1,800,000 distinct CDR3 sequences, 39% of them singletons. This clonotype was seen more than once but under ten times. Its antigen is undetermined. The receptor's source is a human donor in good health. The specimen sequenced was blood. The chain links TRBV4-3 to TRBJ2-1; D remains ambiguous. This CDR3 is CASSQEAYYNEQFF. In DNA, the CDR3 is TGCGCCAGCAGCCAAGAAGCCTATTACAATGAGCAGTTCTTC.